Below, 15 T cell receptor beta chains from the same sample are listed, as sequenced in a study of blood T cell repertoires in COVID-19. The table came from immunoSEQ multiplex PCR; TCRdb's copy has only in-frame clones and leaves some out. The data show some 200,000 clones, with under 90% seen just once and more than 4.5% held by the top ten. The sequencing input was PBMCs or T cells enriched from blood (not recorded which). The receptors derive from a woman in her fifties or sixties who had been exposed to COVID-19.

The chain couples TRBV7-2 to TRBJ1-2; 7 bases fit TRBD1. There are 15 residues in the CDR3. CDR1 is SGHTA, CDR2 FQGNSA, per germline. J lost 6 bases, V lost 5 bases, and 12 bases had no gene match. In DNA form, the CDR3 reads TGTGCCAGCAGCCAACCCAGGGGACAGTTCAATGGCTACACCTTC. It codes for CASSQPRGQFNGYTF.

CDR3 protein: CASSAASGGYAGELFF. The CDR3 coding sequence is TGTGCCAGCAGCGCGGCTAGCGGGGGATATGCCGGGGAGCTGTTTTTT. This chain connects TRBV5-4 to TRBJ2-2, with TRBD2 matching over 10 bases. After removal of 4 bases from V and 6 bases from J, the junction contained 9 bases not matched to a gene. Germline loops: CDR1 SGHNT, CDR2 YYREEE (reference sequence). CDR3 size: 16 residues.

This clone was recorded many times. The chain combines TRBV7-9 with TRBJ2-2, with 8 bases fitting TRBD1. Germline values: CDR1 SEHNR, CDR2 FQNEAQ (reference sequence). The V and J ends lost 3 bases and 7 bases, in that order; junction bases with no gene match: 10. This CDR3 has 16 residues. The CDR3 DNA is TGTGCCAGCAGCTTCCGCAGGGGGCCCGGGGTCGGGGAGCTGTTTTTT. Encoded protein: CASSFRRGPGVGELFF.

V gene TRBV4-3 combines with J gene TRBJ1-1; maybe TRBD1 (5 bases). The V end lost 0 bases, the J end lost 6 bases, and 14 bases lay between the germline ends. Germline V CDR1 and CDR2: LGHNA, YSLEER. The CDR3 consists of 15 residues. CDR3 in DNA: TGCGCCAGCAGCCAAGATCGGGGGAGTTTGGCTGAAGCTTTCTTT. This codes for CASSQDRGSLAEAFF.

The rearrangement joins TRBV9 to TRBJ2-1; a possible D gene is TRBD2 (5 bases). Trimming stripped 3 bases from V and 2 bases from J, with 12 bases between. Germline V gene sequence: CDR1 SGDLS, CDR2 YYNGEE. This CDR3 spans 15 amino acids. The CDR3 region has the DNA TGTGCCAGCAGCGCCGAGGGAGACACCTACAATGAGCAGTTCTTC. It encodes CASSAEGDTYNEQFF.

This clone was observed once. The chain links TRBV30 to TRBJ2-3; D is undetermined. V was pared by 4 bases and J by 5 bases, with 10 bases between. Germline lookup yields CDR1 GTSNPN and CDR2 SVGIG (reference sequence). The CDR3 extends over 12 amino acids. DNA for the CDR3: TGTGCCTGGATTCCTAAGTTAGATACGCAGTATTTT. Translation: CAWIPKLDTQYF.

V is TRBV5-4 and J is TRBJ1-1, with D unresolved. The germline V gene encodes CDR1 SGHNT and CDR2 YYREEE (reference sequence). The V end lost 1 base, the J end lost 5 bases, and 12 bases lay between the germline ends. This CDR3 region has 14 residues. The CDR3 coding sequence is TGTGCCAGCAGCTTGTCGGTCTCGAGAACTGAAGCTTTCTTT. Amino acid sequence: CASSLSVSRTEAFF.

This clone was detected only once. The chain has TRBV13 and TRBJ2-1, with D perhaps matching TRBD2 (5 bases). Germline-derived CDR1 and CDR2 are PRHDT and FYEKMQ (reference sequence). V was shortened by 4 bases and J by 3 bases, with 7 bases between the two germline ends. The CDR3 consists of 13 residues. CDR3 coding DNA: TGTGCCAGCAGCTCCAGCGGCTACAATGAGCAGTTCTTC. Amino acids: CASSSSGYNEQFF.

J is TRBJ1-4 and V is TRBV19; D unresolved. Between the trimmed V and J ends, which lost 6 bases and 7 bases, there was a span of 15 bases. The CDR3 runs 14 residues. Germline V gene data show CDR1 as LNHDA and CDR2 as SQIVND (reference sequence). Here the CDR3 reads CASSHPRRGEKLFF. The DNA for the CDR3 is TGTGCCAGTAGCCATCCCCGTCGGGGTGAAAAACTGTTTTTT.

This clone was detected once. The CDR3 spells CASSPQGPGRNFYGYTF. The CDR3 nucleotides read TGTGCCAGCAGCCCCCAGGGGCCGGGACGGAATTTCTATGGCTACACCTTC. The chain uses TRBV7-8 and TRBJ1-2; D may be TRBD1 (6 bases). Per germline, CDR1 SGHVS and CDR2 FQNEAQ. CDR3 size: 17 residues. The V gene lost 5 bases and the J gene lost 4 bases, with 23 bases spanning the gap.

The genes are TRBV15 and TRBJ1-3; the match to TRBD1 covers 9 bases. J lost 2 bases, V lost 2 bases, and 4 bases had no gene match. Looked up from germline, CDR1 is LNHNV and CDR2 is YYDKDF (reference sequence). This CDR3 is built from 16 residues. CDR3 loop: CATSRFGTGTGNTIYF. CDR3 bases: TGTGCCACCAGCAGATTCGGGACAGGGACTGGAAACACCATATATTTT.

This rearrangement joins TRBV5-6 to TRBJ2-3; no clear D. CDR3 size: 14 residues. The V gene lost 0 bases and the J gene lost 4 bases, with 9 bases spanning the gap. Germline-derived CDR1 and CDR2 are SGHDT and YYEEEE. CDR3: CASSLELFSDTQYF. CDR3 sequence (DNA): TGTGCCAGCAGCTTGGAACTATTCTCAGATACGCAGTATTTT.

This chain uses TRBV5-6 with TRBJ1-6; 10 bases are shared with TRBD1. The CDR3 is made up of 15 amino acids. V lost 3 bases, J lost 7 bases, and 4 bases stayed unmatched. The germline V gene has CDR1 SGHDT and CDR2 YYEEEE. Here the CDR3 reads CASSSGTGANSPLHF. CDR3 sequence (DNA): TGTGCCAGCAGCTCCGGGACAGGGGCCAATTCACCCCTCCACTTT.

The V gene is TRBV6-1, the J gene TRBJ1-5, with no clear D. Trimming removed 1 base at V and 6 bases at J, with 4 bases between. Germline CDR1 is MNHNS and CDR2 is SASEGT. CDR3 length: 12 residues. As DNA, the CDR3 is TGTGCCAGCAGTGAAGTCCGTCAGCCCCAGCATTTT. It yields the protein CASSEVRQPQHF.

The chain recombines TRBV27 with TRBJ1-1; no clear D. Germline loops: CDR1 MNHEY, CDR2 SMNVEV (reference sequence). The CDR3 contains 13 residues. Trimming took 4 bases from V and 4 from J, leaving 10 bases between them. CDR3 amino acids: CASSSGYVTEAFF. In nucleotides, the CDR3 is TGTGCCAGCAGTTCGGGATACGTCACTGAAGCTTTCTTT.